This T cell receptor (beta chain) was sequenced in a study of cytomegalovirus exposure and HLA in healthy donors. Study results and limitations: In a later analysis, productive TCRs from donors in an Asian-associated ancestry cluster reportedly carried fewer N-insertions than the cohort mean. The majority of CMV-associated TCR beta chains were reported as apparently HLA-restricted in a later analysis. Because they were indistinguishable, some V segments, including TRBV6-2 and TRBV6-3, were excluded. Accurate HLA-A and HLA-B prediction from TCR beta sequences was reported for most subjects.

This clone was recorded only once. Antigen unknown. Per germline, CDR1 MNHEY and CDR2 SVGAGI. Trimming removed 6 bases at V and 5 bases at J, with 13 bases between. This CDR3 spans 13 amino acids. Primers: 60 Vbeta forward and 13 Jbeta reverse. Measured with immunoSEQ multiplex PCR; TCRdb has only the in-frame clones, and not every one. This repertoire shows 90,000 to 110,000 clones, around 81% found once; its top ten account for roughly 2.3%. The receptor comes from a young woman in good health and CMV-seronegative. The source material was PBMCs. This chain uses TRBV6-5 with TRBJ2-5; D may be TRBD1 (5 bases). CDR3 coding DNA: TGTGCCAGCAGCTCTGGACCAGGGGAGACCCAGTACTTC. Amino acid sequence: CASSSGPGETQYF.